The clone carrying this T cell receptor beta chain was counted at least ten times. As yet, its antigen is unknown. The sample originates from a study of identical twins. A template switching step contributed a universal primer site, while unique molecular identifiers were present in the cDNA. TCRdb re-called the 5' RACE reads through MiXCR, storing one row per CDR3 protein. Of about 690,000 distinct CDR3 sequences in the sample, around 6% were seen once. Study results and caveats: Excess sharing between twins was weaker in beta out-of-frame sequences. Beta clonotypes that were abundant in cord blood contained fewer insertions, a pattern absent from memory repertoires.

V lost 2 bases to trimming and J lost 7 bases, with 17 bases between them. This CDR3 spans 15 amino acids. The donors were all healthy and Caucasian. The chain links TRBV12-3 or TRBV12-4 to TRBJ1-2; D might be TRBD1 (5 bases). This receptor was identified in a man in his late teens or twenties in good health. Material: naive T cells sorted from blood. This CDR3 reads CASSLRGGGGSGYTF. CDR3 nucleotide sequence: TGTGCCAGCAGTTTAAGGGGAGGTGGGGGTTCTGGCTACACCTTC.